This TCR beta chain came from a study of control samples from healthy donors and cancer patients. Method: immunoSEQ multiplex PCR; TCRdb's copy keeps in-frame clones and lacks some. The sample lists about 110,000 clones; roughly 90% were seen once. The sequence came from a woman aged 50 to 60 in good health. Sequencing was done on a sample of blood.

The CDR3 protein is CASSSNSVARQFF. CDR3 nucleotides: TGTGCCAGCAGCTCCAATTCGGTTGCCCGTCAGTTCTTC. The chain employs TRBV11-2 and TRBJ2-1; D is undetermined. Germline V gene data show CDR1 as SGHAT and CDR2 as FQNNGV. V gave up 4 bases and J gave up 13 bases, with 17 bases separating them. The CDR3 totals 13 residues.